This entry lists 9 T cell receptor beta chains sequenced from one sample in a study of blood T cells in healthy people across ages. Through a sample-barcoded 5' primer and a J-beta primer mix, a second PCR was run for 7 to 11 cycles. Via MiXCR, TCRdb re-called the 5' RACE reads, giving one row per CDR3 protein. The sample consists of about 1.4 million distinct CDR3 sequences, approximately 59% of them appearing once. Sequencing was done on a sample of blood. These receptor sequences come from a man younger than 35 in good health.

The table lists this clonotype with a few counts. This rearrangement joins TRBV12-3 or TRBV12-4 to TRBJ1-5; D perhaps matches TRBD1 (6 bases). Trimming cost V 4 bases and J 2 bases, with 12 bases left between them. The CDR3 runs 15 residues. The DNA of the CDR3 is TGTGCCAGCAGTTACACAGGGTCGGGCAATCAGCCCCAGCATTTT. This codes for CASSYTGSGNQPQHF.

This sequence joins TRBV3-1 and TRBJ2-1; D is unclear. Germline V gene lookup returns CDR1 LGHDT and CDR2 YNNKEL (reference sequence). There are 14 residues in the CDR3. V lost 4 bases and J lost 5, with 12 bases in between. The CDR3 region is CASSRVGPDNEQFF. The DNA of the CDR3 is TGTGCCAGCAGCCGCGTTGGACCCGACAATGAGCAGTTCTTC.

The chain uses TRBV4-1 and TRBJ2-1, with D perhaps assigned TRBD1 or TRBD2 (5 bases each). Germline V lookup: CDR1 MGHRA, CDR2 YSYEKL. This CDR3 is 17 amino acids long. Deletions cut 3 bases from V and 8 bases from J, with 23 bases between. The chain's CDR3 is CASSQGQGPEEWDEQFF. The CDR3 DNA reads TGCGCCAGCAGCCAGGGCCAGGGACCGGAGGAATGGGATGAGCAGTTCTTC.

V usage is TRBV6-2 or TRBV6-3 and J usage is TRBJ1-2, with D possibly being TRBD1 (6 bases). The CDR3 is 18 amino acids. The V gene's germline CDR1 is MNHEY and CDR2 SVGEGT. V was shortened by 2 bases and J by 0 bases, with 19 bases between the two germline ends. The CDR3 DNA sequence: TGTGCCAGCAGTTACACGTTAAAAGAGGGGACAACTAACTATGGCTACACCTTC. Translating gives CASSYTLKEGTTNYGYTF.

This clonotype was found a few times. CDR3 residues: CASSQARTSDDTDTQYF. For the CDR3, the DNA is TGCGCCAGCAGCCAAGCCCGGACTAGCGATGACACAGATACGCAGTATTTT. J is TRBJ2-3 and V is TRBV4-3; TRBD2 aligns across 9 bases. CDR1 and CDR2 from the germline V gene are LGHNA and YSLEER. The CDR3 totals 17 residues. J gave up 2 bases and V 1 base, and 7 bases lay outside the gene matches.

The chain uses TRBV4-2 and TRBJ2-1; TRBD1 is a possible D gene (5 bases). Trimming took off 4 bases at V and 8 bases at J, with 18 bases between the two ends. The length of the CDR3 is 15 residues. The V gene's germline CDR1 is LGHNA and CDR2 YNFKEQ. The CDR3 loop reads CASSPYLQENDEQFF. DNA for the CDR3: TGTGCCAGCAGCCCATACCTACAGGAAAACGATGAGCAGTTCTTC.

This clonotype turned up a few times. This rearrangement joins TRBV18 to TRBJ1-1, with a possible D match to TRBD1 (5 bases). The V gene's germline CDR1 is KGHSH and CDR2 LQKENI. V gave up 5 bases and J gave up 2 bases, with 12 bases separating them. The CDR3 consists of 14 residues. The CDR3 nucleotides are TGTGCCAGCTCAGGGGGACCGGGAAACACTGAAGCTTTCTTT. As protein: CASSGGPGNTEAFF.

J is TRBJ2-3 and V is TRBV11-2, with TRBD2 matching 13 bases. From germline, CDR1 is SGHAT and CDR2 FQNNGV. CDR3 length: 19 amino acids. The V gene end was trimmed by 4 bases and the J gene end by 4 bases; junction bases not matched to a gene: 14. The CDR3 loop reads CASSSGTSGVIARPDTQYF. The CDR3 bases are TGTGCCAGCAGCTCCGGGACTAGCGGGGTAATAGCACGGCCAGATACGCAGTATTTT.

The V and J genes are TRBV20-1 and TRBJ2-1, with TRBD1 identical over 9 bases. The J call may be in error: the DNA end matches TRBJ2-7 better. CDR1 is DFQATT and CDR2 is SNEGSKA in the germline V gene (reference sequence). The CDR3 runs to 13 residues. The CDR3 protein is CSAKGTGFHEQYF. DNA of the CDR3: TGCAGTGCTAAGGGGACAGGGTTCCACGAGCAGTACTTC.